This entry is about one T cell receptor beta chain. What it binds is unknown. The sample comes from a study of OX40 agonist ivuxolimab in advanced cancers. Study as a whole: Ivuxolimab, an antibody that agonizes OX40 (CD134), was administered to the patients. Across the patients, intravenous ivuxolimab was delivered every 2 weeks at 0.01 to 10 mg/kg. Notes on the study in general: Doses of 0.1 to 3.0 mg/kg were accompanied by clonal expansion of CD4+ and CD8+ blood T cells by week 6.

Method: immunoSEQ multiplex PCR; TCRdb's copy keeps in-frame clones and lacks some. The table shows about 59,000 clones, with 94% occurring only once. The CDR3 sequence is 13 residues long. Trimming took 8 bases from V and 6 from J; bases not matched to a gene: 4. Germline V gene lookup returns CDR1 SEHNR and CDR2 FQNEAQ (reference sequence). The specimen comprised CD4+ or CD8+ T cells sorted from blood, sampled in a trial of the OX40 agonist ivuxolimab. This rearrangement joins TRBV7-9 to TRBJ2-1, with TRBD2 matching over 10 bases. This TCR was sampled from an adult with an advanced solid tumor such as melanoma, head and neck, liver or kidney cancer. The CDR3 reads CASGSGRSNEQFF. The CDR3 DNA reads as TGTGCCAGCGGTAGCGGGAGGAGCAATGAGCAGTTCTTC.